Following are 22 T cell receptor beta chains from one sample sequenced in a study of T cell repertoires in cytomegalovirus infection. These receptors are not linked to any known antigen. In TCRdb, the reads were re-called with MiXCR into one record per CDR3 protein. The table records about 770,000 distinct CDR3 sequences, roughly 29% of them present only once. The sample consisted of cultured CD8+ T cells from PBMCs, taken from culture after CMV antigen stimulation. The receptors were sampled from a human donor in good health (CMV status not recorded). Some clones in this sample may be carry-over from other donors' samples.

The J gene is TRBJ2-2, the V gene TRBV7-9; TRBD2 matches 8 bases. Germline V gives CDR1 SEHNR, CDR2 FQNEAQ (reference sequence). This CDR3 has 17 amino acids. V dropped 7 bases and J dropped 1; count of bases not matched to a gene: 11. CDR3 DNA sequence: TGTGCCAGCATCAGTACTCGGAGCGGGGGGAACACCGGGGAGCTGTTTTTT. Its translation is CASISTRSGGNTGELFF. The full variable domain, with the rest looked up from reference TRBV7-9 and TRBJ2-2, is DTGVSQNPRHKITKRGQNVTFRCDPISEHNRLYWYRQTLGQGPEFLTYFQNEAQLEKSRLLSDRFSAERPKGSFSTLEIQRTEQGDSAMYLCASISTRSGGNTGELFFGEGSRLTVL.

Of note for this clonotype: This may stem from a read error, because a much larger clone lies one nucleotide away. This chain joins TRBV7-6 and TRBJ2-3; TRBD2 aligns across 12 bases. The trim removed 2 bases at V and 2 bases at J, leaving 17 bases unmatched. The germline gives CDR1 SGHVS, CDR2 FNYEAQ. CDR3 length: 21 residues. CDR3 loop: CASSLPPGLAGPGADTDTQYF. The CDR3 DNA sequence: TGTGCCAGCAGCTTACCTCCGGGACTAGCGGGTCCGGGCGCTGACACAGATACGCAGTATTTT.

This clonotype was counted only a few times. This chain connects TRBV27 to TRBJ1-1, with D uncertain. Germline CDR1 and CDR2: MNHEY and SMNVEV (reference sequence). V was cut by 5 bases and J by 5 bases, with 18 bases left in between. The CDR3 is made up of 15 amino acids. The DNA for the CDR3 is TGTGCCAGCAGTCCCCCCCCTGCTGTGCGGACTGAAGCTTTCTTT. It specifies CASSPPPAVRTEAFF.

There are many counts of this clonotype. The genes are TRBV7-6 and TRBJ1-5; 7 nucleotides match TRBD1. J was trimmed by 0 bases and V by 3 bases; bases with no gene match: 2. The CDR3 covers 15 residues. The germline V gene encodes CDR1 SGHVS and CDR2 FNYEAQ. The CDR3: CASSLQGDSNQPQHF. As DNA, the CDR3 is TGTGCCAGCAGCTTGCAGGGGGATAGCAATCAGCCCCAGCATTTT. Looking up the rest from reference TRBV7-6 and TRBJ1-5 gives the full variable domain: GAGVSQSPRYKVTKRGQDVALRCDPISGHVSLYWYRQALGQGPEFLTYFNYEAQQDKSGLPNDRFSAERPEGSISTLTIQRTEQRDSAMYRCASSLQGDSNQPQHFGDGTRLSIL.

The rearrangement uses TRBV10-3 and TRBJ1-1; TRBD1 might be the D (6 bases). The CDR3 has 13 residues. Germline CDR1 reads ENHRY; CDR2 reads SYGVKD. V was pared by 6 bases and J by 7 bases, with 15 bases between. CDR3 coding DNA: TGTGCCATCAGGACCAGGGGAAACGGTGAAGCTTTCTTT. As protein: CAIRTRGNGEAFF.

In this sample, this clonotype turned up a few times. This rearrangement joins TRBV18 to TRBJ2-3; D not resolved. Looked up from germline, CDR1 is KGHSH and CDR2 is LQKENI. The CDR3 consists of 18 residues. V dropped 0 bases and J dropped 0 bases, with 16 bases sitting between them. The CDR3 here is CASSPPGQVFSSTDTQYF. DNA of the CDR3: TGTGCCAGCTCACCACCTGGGCAGGTTTTCTCTAGCACAGATACGCAGTATTTT.

This clonotype was counted at least ten times. This chain connects TRBV7-2 to TRBJ1-1; weak D call: TRBD1 (5 bases). CDR1 is SGHTA and CDR2 is FQGNSA in the germline V gene. Between the trimmed V and J ends, which lost 1 base and 3 bases, there was a span of 12 bases. The CDR3 length is 15 residues. CDR3 DNA: TGTGCCAGCAGCTTAGTGGGTGGGGGAGACACTGAAGCTTTCTTT. Translating gives CASSLVGGGDTEAFF.

The chain carries TRBV6-5 and TRBJ2-4; 7 bases align to TRBD1. Germline CDR1 is MNHEY and CDR2 is SVGAGI. The CDR3 is 14 residues long. With 5 bases clipped from V and 0 bases from J, the junction kept 1 base outside the gene matches. CDR3 in DNA: TGTGCCAGCAGTCGGACAGGAGCCAAAAACATTCAGTACTTC. It is translated as CASSRTGAKNIQYF.

V and J are TRBV4-1 and TRBJ2-1; D is uncertain. The germline gives CDR1 MGHRA, CDR2 YSYEKL. V was trimmed by 5 bases and J by 10 bases, leaving 18 bases between them. This CDR3 is built from 14 residues. CDR3 DNA: TGCGCCAGCAGCTCTGAGGTCAGTCATGGGGAGCAGTTCTTC. This codes for CASSSEVSHGEQFF.

This clonotype was observed at least ten times. This chain uses TRBV7-2 with TRBJ1-1; D remains unclear. Trimming stripped 5 bases from V and 1 base from J, with 20 bases between. The germline V gene encodes CDR1 SGHTA and CDR2 FQGNSA. There are 17 residues in the CDR3. The CDR3 DNA reads as TGTGCCAGCAGCGCGCGACACCTCGGAGGGTCGAACACTGAAGCTTTCTTT. Its translation is CASSARHLGGSNTEAFF. Filled out from reference TRBV7-2 and TRBJ1-1, the complete variable domain reads GAGVSQSPSNKVTEKGKDVELRCDPISGHTALYWYRQSLGQGLEFLIYFQGNSAPDKSGLPSDRFSAERTGGSVSTLTIQRTQQEDSAVYLCASSARHLGGSNTEAFFGQGTRLTVV.

This clonotype was observed once. The rearrangement links TRBV19 to TRBJ2-1; 10 positions agree with TRBD2. The V segment lost 4 bases and the J segment 6 bases; nucleotides outside the gene matches: 9. The germline V gene has CDR1 LNHDA and CDR2 SQIVND (reference sequence). This CDR3 is 16 amino acids long. Written as DNA, the CDR3 is TGTGCCAGTAGTACCTCTAGCGGGGGTTACCTCAATGAGCAGTTCTTC. This translates into CASSTSSGGYLNEQFF.

The V gene is TRBV4-3, the J gene TRBJ2-2, with D unclear. Germline lookup yields CDR1 LGHNA and CDR2 YSLEER. CDR3 length: 15 residues. V dropped 4 bases and J dropped 3 bases, with 12 bases sitting between them. The CDR3 DNA reads as TGCGCCAGCAGCCTAGGATGGGGTGACACCGGGGAGCTGTTTTTT. Translated: CASSLGWGDTGELFF.

By sample share, this clonotype is medium-sized. This chain connects TRBV6-2 or TRBV6-3 to TRBJ1-1; no clear D. This CDR3 contains 15 residues. V shed 4 bases and J shed 3 bases, with 15 bases lying between them. Germline CDR1 MNHEY, CDR2 SVGEGT. The CDR3 region is CASSWPAGRHTEAFF. The CDR3 DNA follows: TGTGCCAGCAGTTGGCCGGCCGGGAGACACACTGAAGCTTTCTTT.

This clonotype was picked up a small number of times. V usage is TRBV24-1 and J usage is TRBJ2-3, with 8 bases that match TRBD1. The CDR3 covers 15 residues. The germline V gene encodes CDR1 KGHDR and CDR2 SFDVKD. V was clipped by 3 bases and J by 5 bases; unmatched bases: 6. CDR3 nucleotide sequence: TGTGCCACCAGTGATGGGCAGGGGGCCAGAGATACGCAGTATTTT. Amino acids: CATSDGQGARDTQYF.

Only a few counts were recorded for this clonotype. V is TRBV20-1 and J is TRBJ2-1; the D call may be TRBD1 or TRBD2 (5 bases each). V gave up 0 bases and J gave up 5 bases, with 11 bases separating them. The V gene's germline CDR1 is DFQATT and CDR2 SNEGSKA (reference sequence). This CDR3 spans 14 amino acids. CDR3 coding DNA: TGCAGTGCTAGAGATCAAGGGGAGCACAATGAGCAGTTCTTC. Translating gives CSARDQGEHNEQFF.

The rearrangement uses TRBV6-6 and TRBJ2-1; 12 bases agree with TRBD2. Germline values: CDR1 MNHNY, CDR2 SVGAGI (reference sequence). J was trimmed by 9 bases and V by 4 bases; bases with no gene match: 19. The CDR3 runs to 19 residues. The CDR3 DNA follows: TGTGCCAGCAGTTCCCCGGAGACTAGCGGGGGTACTCTCGGTGGTGAGCAGTTCTTC. This gives the protein CASSSPETSGGTLGGEQFF.

This clonotype has only a few counts. The rearrangement joins TRBV28 to TRBJ2-2, with 10 bases lining up with TRBD1. The CDR3 is 20 residues long. The trim removed 4 bases at V and 2 bases at J, leaving 16 bases unmatched. Germline-derived CDR1 and CDR2 are MDHEN and SYDVKM. The CDR3 bases are TGTGCCAGCAGTTCCCCTATACGACAGGGGGCTAGTCGTAACACCGGGGAGCTGTTTTTT. Protein sequence: CASSSPIRQGASRNTGELFF.

CDR3 residues: CASSEFRTDYSNQPQHF. CDR3 coding DNA: TGTGCCAGCAGTGAGTTTCGAACGGACTATAGCAATCAGCCCCAGCATTTT. This rearrangement joins TRBV6-6 to TRBJ1-5; D unclear. The CDR3 runs to 17 residues. Trimming pared 5 bases from V and 0 bases from J, leaving 17 bases between. Germline loops: CDR1 MNHNY, CDR2 SVGAGI (reference sequence).

This clonotype has only a few counts. The V gene is TRBV6-5, the J gene TRBJ2-1, with 7 bases that match TRBD1. Unmatched junction bases numbered 5, after V lost 2 bases and J lost 7 bases. There are 14 residues in the CDR3. The germline V gene encodes CDR1 MNHEY and CDR2 SVGAGI. The CDR3 region is CASSYAGTVNEQFF. CDR3 nucleotides: TGTGCCAGCAGTTACGCCGGGACAGTTAATGAGCAGTTCTTC.

The genes are TRBV28 and TRBJ2-5; TRBD2 matches 8 bases. CDR3 length: 14 residues. V lost 5 bases and J lost 5; bases outside the gene matches: 7. The germline gives CDR1 MDHEN, CDR2 SYDVKM. This chain's CDR3 is CASSPSSGPETQYF. CDR3 DNA: TGTGCCAGCAGTCCCTCTAGCGGGCCGGAGACCCAGTACTTC.

This clonotype appeared a few times. The chain employs TRBV15 and TRBJ2-4; D call uncertain. The germline CDR1 and CDR2 sequences are LNHNV and YYDKDF (reference sequence). V was trimmed by 5 bases and J by 5 bases, leaving 7 bases between them. This CDR3 comprises 12 residues. The CDR3 region is CATSGPENIQYF. CDR3 in DNA: TGTGCCACCAGCGGGCCCGAAAACATTCAGTACTTC.

This clonotype was recorded at least ten times. V usage is TRBV7-8 and J usage is TRBJ2-7, with TRBD1 identical over 7 bases. The ends lost 8 bases at V and 5 bases at J; junction bases unmatched: 27. The CDR3 extends over 19 amino acids. Germline CDR1 SGHVS, CDR2 FQNEAQ. CDR3 in DNA: TGTGCCAGCTCTGGCGAGGGACAGAAACTAGGGTTAGGTGGAGACGAGCAGTACTTC. It is translated as CASSGEGQKLGLGGDEQYF.